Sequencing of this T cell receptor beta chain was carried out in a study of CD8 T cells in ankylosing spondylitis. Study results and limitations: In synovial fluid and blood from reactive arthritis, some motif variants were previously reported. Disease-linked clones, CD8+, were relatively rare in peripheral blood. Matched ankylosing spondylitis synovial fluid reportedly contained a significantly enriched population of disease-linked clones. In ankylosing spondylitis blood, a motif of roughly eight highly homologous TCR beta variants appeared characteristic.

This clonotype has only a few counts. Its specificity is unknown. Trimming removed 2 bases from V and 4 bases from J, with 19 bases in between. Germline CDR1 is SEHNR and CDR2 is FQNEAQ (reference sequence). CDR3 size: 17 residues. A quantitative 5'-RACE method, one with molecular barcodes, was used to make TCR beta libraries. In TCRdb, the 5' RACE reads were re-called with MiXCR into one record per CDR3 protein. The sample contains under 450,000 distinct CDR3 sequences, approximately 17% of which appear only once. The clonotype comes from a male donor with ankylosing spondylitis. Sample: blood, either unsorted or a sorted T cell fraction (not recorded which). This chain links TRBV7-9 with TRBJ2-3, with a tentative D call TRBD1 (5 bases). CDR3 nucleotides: TGTGCCAGCAGCTTATCACCAGGGAAGGGCGACGCAGATACGCAGTATTTT. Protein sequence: CASSLSPGKGDADTQYF.